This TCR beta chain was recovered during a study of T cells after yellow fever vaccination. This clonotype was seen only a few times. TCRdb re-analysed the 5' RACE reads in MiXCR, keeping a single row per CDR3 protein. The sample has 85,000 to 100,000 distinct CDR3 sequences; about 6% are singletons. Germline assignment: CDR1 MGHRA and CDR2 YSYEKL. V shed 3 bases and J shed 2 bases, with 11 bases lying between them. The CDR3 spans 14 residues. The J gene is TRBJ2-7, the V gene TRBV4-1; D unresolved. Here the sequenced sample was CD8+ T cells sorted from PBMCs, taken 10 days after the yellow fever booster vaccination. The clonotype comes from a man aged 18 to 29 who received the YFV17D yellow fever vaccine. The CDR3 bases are TGCGCCAGCAGCCACCGGTGGACCACCTACGAGCAGTACTTC. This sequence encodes CASSHRWTTYEQYF.